Below, one TCR beta chain is given with its context. Its antigen remains unknown. Here immunoSEQ multiplex PCR was the method, and the copy in TCRdb shows in-frame clones only, minus some. This table holds 2 million to 2.5 million clones, approximately 95% found once. The entry originates in a study of shared clonotypes between healthy human individuals. The CDR3 is made up of 15 amino acids. The V end lost 0 bases, the J end lost 4 bases, and 9 bases lay between the germline ends. The V gene's germline CDR1 is SEHNR and CDR2 FQNEAQ (reference sequence). Study-wide results and limits: Estimated clonotype richness was generally higher in naive than memory subsets.

The rearrangement joins TRBV7-9 to TRBJ2-2; D unclear. This TCR was sampled from a man in his late teens or twenties in good health. The sample was naive CD4+ T cells sorted from blood. The subset was: CD45RA+ positively selected. CDR3 nucleotides: TGTGCCAGCAGCTTAGCGACCATATTCACCGGGGAGCTGTTTTTT. Protein: CASSLATIFTGELFF.